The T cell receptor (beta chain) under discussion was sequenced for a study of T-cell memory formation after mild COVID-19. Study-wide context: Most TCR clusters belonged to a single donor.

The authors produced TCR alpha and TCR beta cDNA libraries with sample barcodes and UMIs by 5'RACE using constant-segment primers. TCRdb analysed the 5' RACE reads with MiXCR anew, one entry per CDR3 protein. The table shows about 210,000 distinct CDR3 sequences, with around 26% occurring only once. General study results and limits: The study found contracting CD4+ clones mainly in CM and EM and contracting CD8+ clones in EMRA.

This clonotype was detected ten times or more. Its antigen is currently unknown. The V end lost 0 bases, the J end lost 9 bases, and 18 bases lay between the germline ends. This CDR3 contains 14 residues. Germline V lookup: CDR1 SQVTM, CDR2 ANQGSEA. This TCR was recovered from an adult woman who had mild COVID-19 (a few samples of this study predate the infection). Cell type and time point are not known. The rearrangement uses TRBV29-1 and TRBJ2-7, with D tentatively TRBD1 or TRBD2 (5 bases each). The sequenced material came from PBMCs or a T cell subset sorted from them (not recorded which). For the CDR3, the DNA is TGCAGCGTTGAAGATTCCCGGAACGGGGCGCGGCAGTACTTC. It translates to CSVEDSRNGARQYF.